Below, one TCR beta chain is given with its context. Two consecutive negative NP/OP PCR tests, clearance, or resolved symptoms defined Cohort 3 recovery. The junction had 4 bases not matched to a gene; V was cut back by 5 bases and J by 3 bases. The V gene's germline CDR1 is MDHEN and CDR2 SYDVKM. CDR3 length: 14 amino acids. This entry comes from a study of blood T cell repertoires in COVID-19. Assay: immunoSEQ multiplex PCR; the TCRdb copy retains only in-frame clones and omits some. The sample lists a few hundred thousand clones, 80% to 85% seen once, with around 3.6% in the top ten. This TCR came from a man in his fifties or sixties who had recovered from COVID-19. The chain combines TRBV28 with TRBJ1-5, with TRBD1 matching 7 bases. The sample consisted of PBMCs or T cells enriched from blood (not recorded which). CDR3 in DNA: TGTGCCAGCAGTCAGGGGGGTGACAATCAGCCCCAGCATTTT. It codes for CASSQGGDNQPQHF. Looking up the rest from reference TRBV28 and TRBJ1-5 gives the full variable domain: DVKVTQSSRYLVKRTGEKVFLECVQDMDHENMFWYRQDPGLGLRLIYFSYDVKMKEKGDIPEGYSVSREKKERFSLILESASTNQTSMYLCASSQGGDNQPQHFGDGTRLSIL.